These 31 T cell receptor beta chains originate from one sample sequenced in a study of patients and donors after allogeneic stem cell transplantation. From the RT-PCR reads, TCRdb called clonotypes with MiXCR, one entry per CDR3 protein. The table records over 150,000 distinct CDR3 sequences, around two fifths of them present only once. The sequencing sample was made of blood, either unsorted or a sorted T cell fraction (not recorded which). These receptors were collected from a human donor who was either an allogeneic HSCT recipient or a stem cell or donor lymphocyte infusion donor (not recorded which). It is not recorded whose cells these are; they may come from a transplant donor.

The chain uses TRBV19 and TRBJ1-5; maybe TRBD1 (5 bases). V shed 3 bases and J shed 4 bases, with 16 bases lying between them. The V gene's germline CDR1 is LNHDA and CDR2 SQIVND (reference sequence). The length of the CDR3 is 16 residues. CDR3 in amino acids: CASSIQGPGQNQPQHF. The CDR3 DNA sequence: TGTGCCAGTAGTATCCAGGGCCCCGGTCAAAATCAGCCCCAGCATTTT.

CDR3: CASRHTGTRSGELFF. CDR3 sequence (DNA): TGTGCCAGCAGGCACACTGGGACCAGGTCCGGGGAGCTGTTTTTT. The chain is built from TRBV6-5 and TRBJ2-2; D is perhaps TRBD1 or TRBD2 (5 bases each). This CDR3 comprises 15 residues. Germline CDR1 is MNHEY and CDR2 is SVGAGI. The ends were cut back, 6 bases at V and 6 bases at J, with 17 bases in the middle.

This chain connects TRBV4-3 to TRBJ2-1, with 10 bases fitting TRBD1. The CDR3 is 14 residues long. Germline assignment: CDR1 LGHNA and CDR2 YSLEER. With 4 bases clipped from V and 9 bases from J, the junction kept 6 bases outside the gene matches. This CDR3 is CASSPRQGASEQFF. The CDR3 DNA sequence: TGCGCCAGCAGCCCCCGACAGGGGGCGAGTGAGCAGTTCTTC.

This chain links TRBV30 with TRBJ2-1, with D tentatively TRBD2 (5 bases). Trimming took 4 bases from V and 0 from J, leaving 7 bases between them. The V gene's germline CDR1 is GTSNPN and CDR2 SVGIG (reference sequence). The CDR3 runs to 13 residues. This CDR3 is CAWKAGSYNEQFF. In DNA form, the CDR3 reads TGTGCCTGGAAGGCGGGCTCCTACAATGAGCAGTTCTTC. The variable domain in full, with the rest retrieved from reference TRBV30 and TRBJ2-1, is SQTIHQWPATLVQPVGSPLSLECTVEGTSNPNLYWYRQAAGRGLQLLFYSVGIGQISSEVPQNLSASRPQDRQFILSSKKLLLSDSGFYLCAWKAGSYNEQFFGPGTRLTVL.

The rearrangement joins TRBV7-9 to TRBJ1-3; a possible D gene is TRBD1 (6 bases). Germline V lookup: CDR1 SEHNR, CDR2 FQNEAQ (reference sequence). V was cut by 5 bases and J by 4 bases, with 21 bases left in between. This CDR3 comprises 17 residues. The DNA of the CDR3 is TGTGCCAGCAGCCCAACCTCGACAGGTCGAGAGGGAAACACCATATATTTT. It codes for CASSPTSTGREGNTIYF.

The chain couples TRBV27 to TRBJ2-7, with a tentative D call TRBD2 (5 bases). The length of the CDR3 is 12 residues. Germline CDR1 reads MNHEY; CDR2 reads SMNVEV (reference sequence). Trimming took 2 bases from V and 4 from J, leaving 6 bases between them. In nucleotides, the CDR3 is TGTGCCAGCAGTTTACGGGGTTACGAGCAGTACTTC. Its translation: CASSLRGYEQYF.

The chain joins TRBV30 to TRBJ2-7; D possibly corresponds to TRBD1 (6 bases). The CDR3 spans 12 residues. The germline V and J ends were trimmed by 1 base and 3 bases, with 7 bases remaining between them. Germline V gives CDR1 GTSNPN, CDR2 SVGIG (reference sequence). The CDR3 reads CAWSGDIYEQYF. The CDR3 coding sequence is TGTGCCTGGAGTGGGGACATCTACGAGCAGTACTTC.

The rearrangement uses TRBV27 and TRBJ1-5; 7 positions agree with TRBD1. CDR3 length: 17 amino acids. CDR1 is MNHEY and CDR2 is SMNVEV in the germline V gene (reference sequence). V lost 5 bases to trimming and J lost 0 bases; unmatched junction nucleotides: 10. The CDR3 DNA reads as TGTGCCAGCAGTCCGTCGGCGAGGGGGCATAGCAATCAGCCCCAGCATTTT. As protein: CASSPSARGHSNQPQHF.

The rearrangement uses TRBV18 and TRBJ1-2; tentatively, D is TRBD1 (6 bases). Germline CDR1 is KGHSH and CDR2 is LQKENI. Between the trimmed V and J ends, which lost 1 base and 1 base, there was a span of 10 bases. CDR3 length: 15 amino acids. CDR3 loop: CASSPQPGVNYGYTF. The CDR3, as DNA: TGTGCCAGCTCACCACAGCCAGGGGTTAACTATGGCTACACCTTC.

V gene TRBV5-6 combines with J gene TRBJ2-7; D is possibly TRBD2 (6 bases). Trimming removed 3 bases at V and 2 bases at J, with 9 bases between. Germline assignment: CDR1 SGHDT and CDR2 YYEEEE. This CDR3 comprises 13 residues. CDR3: CASSSGGAYEQYF. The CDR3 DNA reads TGTGCCAGCAGCTCAGGAGGGGCCTACGAGCAGTACTTC.

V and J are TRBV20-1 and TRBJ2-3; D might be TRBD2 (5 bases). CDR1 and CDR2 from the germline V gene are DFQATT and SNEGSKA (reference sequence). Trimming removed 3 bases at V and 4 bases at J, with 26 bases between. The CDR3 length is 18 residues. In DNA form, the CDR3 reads TGCAGTGCTAGGATGGTCCCCCTCGTGGGAGTTGGGTCAGATACGCAGTATTTT. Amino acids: CSARMVPLVGVGSDTQYF.

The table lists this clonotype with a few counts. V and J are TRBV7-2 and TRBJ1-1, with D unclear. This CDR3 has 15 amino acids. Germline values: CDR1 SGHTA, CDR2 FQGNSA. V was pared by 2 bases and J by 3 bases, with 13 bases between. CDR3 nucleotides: TGTGCCAGCAGCTTATTTGTGGGATTGGACACTGAAGCTTTCTTT. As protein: CASSLFVGLDTEAFF.

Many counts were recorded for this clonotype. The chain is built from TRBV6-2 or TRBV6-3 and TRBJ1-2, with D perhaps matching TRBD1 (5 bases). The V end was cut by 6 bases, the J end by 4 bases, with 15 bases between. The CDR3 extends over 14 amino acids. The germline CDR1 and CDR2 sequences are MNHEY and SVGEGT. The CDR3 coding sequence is TGTGCCAGCAGCCCTACCCTTGACAGCTATGGCTACACCTTC. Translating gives CASSPTLDSYGYTF.

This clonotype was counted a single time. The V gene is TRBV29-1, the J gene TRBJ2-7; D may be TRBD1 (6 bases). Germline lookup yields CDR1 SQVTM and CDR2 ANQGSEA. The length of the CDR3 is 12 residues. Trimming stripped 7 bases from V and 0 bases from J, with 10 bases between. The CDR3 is CSALQGSYEQYF. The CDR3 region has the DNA TGCAGCGCCTTACAGGGCTCCTACGAGCAGTACTTC.

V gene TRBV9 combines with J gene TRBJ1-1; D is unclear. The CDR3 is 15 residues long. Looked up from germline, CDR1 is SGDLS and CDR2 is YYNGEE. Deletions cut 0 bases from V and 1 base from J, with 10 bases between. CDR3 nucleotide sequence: TGTGCCAGCAGCGTAGTTGACACGGCGAACACTGAAGCTTTCTTT. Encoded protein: CASSVVDTANTEAFF.

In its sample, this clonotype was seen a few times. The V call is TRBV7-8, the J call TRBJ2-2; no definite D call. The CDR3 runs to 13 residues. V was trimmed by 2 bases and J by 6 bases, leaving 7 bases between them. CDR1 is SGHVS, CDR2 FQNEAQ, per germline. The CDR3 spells CASSLLGSGELFF. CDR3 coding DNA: TGTGCCAGCAGCTTACTAGGGTCCGGGGAGCTGTTTTTT.

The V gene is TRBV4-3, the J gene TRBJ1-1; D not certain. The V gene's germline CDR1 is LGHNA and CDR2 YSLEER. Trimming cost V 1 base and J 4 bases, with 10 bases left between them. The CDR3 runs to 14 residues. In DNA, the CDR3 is TGCGCCAGCAGCCAAGGGACGGTAGTCACTGAAGCTTTCTTT. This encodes CASSQGTVVTEAFF.

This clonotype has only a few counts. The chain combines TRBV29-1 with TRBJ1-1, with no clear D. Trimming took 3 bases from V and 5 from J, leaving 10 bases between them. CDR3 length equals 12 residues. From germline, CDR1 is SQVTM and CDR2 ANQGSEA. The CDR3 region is CSVEGYRTEAFF. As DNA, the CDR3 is TGCAGCGTTGAGGGGTACCGGACTGAAGCTTTCTTT.

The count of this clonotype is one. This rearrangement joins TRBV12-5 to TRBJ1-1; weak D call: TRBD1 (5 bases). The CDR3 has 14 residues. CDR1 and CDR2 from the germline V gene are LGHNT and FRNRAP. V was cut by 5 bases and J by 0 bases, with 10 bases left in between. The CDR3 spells CASGPAGMNTEAFF. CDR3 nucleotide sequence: TGTGCTAGTGGTCCGGCAGGGATGAACACTGAAGCTTTCTTT. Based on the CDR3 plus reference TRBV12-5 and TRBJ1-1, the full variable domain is DARVTQTPRHKVTEMGQEVTMRCQPILGHNTVFWYRQTMMQGLELLAYFRNRAPLDDSGMPKDRFSAEMPDATLATLKIQPSEPRDSAVYFCASGPAGMNTEAFFGQGTRLTVV.

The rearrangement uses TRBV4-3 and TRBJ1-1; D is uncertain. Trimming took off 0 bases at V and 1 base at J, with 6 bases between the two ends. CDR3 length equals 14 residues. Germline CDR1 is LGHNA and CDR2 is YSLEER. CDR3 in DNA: TGCGCCAGCAGCCAAGAGCTCGGGAACACTGAAGCTTTCTTT. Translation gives CASSQELGNTEAFF.

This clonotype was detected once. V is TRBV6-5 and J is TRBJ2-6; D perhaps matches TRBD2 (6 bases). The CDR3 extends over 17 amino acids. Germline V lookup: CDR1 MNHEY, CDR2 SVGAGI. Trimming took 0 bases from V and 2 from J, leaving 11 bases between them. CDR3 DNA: TGTGCCAGCAGTTACTCGCTTTCGGGGGCTGGGGCCAACGTCCTGACTTTC. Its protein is CASSYSLSGAGANVLTF.

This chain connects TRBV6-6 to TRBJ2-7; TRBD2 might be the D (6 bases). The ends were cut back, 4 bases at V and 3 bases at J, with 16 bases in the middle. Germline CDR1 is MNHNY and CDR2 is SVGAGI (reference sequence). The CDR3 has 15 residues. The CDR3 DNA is TGTGCCAGCAGTTCGCCGGGACTGAGGAACTACGAGCAGTACTTC. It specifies CASSSPGLRNYEQYF.

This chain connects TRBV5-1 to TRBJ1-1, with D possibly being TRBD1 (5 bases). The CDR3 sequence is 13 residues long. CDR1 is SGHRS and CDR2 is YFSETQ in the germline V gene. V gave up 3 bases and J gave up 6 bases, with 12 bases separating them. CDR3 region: CASSWDLSAEAFF. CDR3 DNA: TGCGCCAGCAGCTGGGACCTGAGCGCTGAAGCTTTCTTT.

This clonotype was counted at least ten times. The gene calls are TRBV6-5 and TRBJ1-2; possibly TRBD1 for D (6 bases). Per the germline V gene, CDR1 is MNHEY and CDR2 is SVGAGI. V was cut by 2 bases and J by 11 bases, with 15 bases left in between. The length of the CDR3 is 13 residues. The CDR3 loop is CASSYEFGGQYTF. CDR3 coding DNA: TGTGCCAGCAGTTACGAGTTCGGGGGACAATACACCTTC.

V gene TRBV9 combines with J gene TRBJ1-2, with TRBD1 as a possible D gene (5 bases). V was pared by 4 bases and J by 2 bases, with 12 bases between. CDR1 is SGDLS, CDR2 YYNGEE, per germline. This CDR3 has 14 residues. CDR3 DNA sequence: TGTGCCAGCAGCCCAGGGAGTGAAAACTATGGCTACACCTTC. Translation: CASSPGSENYGYTF. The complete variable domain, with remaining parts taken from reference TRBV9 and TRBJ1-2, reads DSGVTQTPKHLITATGQRVTLRCSPRSGDLSVYWYQQSLDQGLQFLIQYYNGEERAKGNILERFSAQQFPDLHSELNLSSLELGDSALYFCASSPGSENYGYTFGSGTRLTVV.

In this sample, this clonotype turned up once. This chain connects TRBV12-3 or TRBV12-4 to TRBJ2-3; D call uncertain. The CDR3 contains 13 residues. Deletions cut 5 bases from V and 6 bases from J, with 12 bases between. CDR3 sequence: CASSEIEGDTQYF. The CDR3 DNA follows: TGTGCCAGCAGTGAAATAGAAGGCGATACGCAGTATTTT.

The CDR3 loop is CATRTQLANTEAFF. The DNA for the CDR3 is TGTGCCACCAGGACACAGCTGGCGAACACTGAAGCTTTCTTT. This chain links TRBV15 with TRBJ1-1, with no clear D. From germline, CDR1 is LNHNV and CDR2 YYDKDF (reference sequence). V dropped 6 bases and J dropped 1 base, with 12 bases sitting between them. This CDR3 contains 14 residues.

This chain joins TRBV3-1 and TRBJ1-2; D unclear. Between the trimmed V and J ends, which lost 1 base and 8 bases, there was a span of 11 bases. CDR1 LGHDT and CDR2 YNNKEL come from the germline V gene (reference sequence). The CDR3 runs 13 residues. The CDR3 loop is CASSQGPGGGYTF. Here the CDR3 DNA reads TGTGCCAGCAGCCAAGGGCCGGGAGGAGGCTACACCTTC.

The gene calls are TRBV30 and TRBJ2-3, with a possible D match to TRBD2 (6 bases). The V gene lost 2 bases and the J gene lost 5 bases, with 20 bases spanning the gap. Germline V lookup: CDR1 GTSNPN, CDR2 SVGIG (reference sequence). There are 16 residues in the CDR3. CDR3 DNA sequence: TGTGCCTGGAGTAGGACTACCCCCCGAGCTGGAGATACGCAGTATTTT. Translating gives CAWSRTTPRAGDTQYF.

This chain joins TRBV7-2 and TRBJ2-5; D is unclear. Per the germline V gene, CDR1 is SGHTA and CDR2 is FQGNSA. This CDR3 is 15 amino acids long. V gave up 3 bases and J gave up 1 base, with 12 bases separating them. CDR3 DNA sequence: TGTGCCAGCAGCTTGATTCAGAAACCCCAAGAGACCCAGTACTTC. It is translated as CASSLIQKPQETQYF.

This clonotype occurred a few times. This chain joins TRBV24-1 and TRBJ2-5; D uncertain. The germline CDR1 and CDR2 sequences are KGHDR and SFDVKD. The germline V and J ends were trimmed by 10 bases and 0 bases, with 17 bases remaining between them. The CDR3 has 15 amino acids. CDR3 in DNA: TGTGCCACACCGAGAGTTTCAGAGTACCAAGAGACCCAGTACTTC. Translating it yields CATPRVSEYQETQYF.